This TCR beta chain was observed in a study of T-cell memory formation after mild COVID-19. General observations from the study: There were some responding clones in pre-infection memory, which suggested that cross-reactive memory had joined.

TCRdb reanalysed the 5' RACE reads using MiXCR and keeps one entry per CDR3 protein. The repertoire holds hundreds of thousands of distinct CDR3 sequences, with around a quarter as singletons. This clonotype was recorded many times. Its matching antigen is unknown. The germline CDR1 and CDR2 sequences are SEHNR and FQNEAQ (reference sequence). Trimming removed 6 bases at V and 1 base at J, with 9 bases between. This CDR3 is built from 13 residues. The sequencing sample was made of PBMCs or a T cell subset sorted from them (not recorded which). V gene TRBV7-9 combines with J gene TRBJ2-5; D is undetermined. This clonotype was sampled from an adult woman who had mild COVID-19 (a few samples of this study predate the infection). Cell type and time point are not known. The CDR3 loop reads CASSRQPQETQYF. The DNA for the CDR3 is TGTGCCAGCAGTCGCCAGCCCCAAGAGACCCAGTACTTC.